The present entry profiles one TCR beta chain with its context. Its specificity is unknown. This sample is drawn from a study of a mutant IDH1 vaccine in newly diagnosed glioma. The overall study: There were approximately 62% males and approximately 38% females among treated patients, whose mean age was about 38 years.

The data were produced by immunoSEQ multiplex PCR, yet TCRdb's version contains in-frame clones alone and is incomplete. This sample carries 75,000 to 80,000 clones, 85% to 90% of them seen once, and the ten largest clones take 0.6% to 0.95%. Described time point: week 23, last vaccination. Each dose delivered 300 ug of mutant IDH1 20-mer peptide subcutaneously with imiquimod. The sample in question was PBMCs, obtained from a glioma patient whose treatment included an IDH1 peptide vaccine. The origin of this receptor is a woman in her 50s with glioma.

The CDR3 loop is CASSSDISSYNEQFF. In nucleotides, the CDR3 is TGTGCCAGCAGTTCGGACATCTCCTCCTACAATGAGCAGTTCTTC. The rearrangement uses TRBV27 and TRBJ2-1; maybe TRBD1 (5 bases). With 4 bases removed from V and 0 bases from J, the gap between germline ends came to 10 bases. The CDR3 length is 15 residues. The V gene's germline CDR1 is MNHEY and CDR2 SMNVEV (reference sequence).